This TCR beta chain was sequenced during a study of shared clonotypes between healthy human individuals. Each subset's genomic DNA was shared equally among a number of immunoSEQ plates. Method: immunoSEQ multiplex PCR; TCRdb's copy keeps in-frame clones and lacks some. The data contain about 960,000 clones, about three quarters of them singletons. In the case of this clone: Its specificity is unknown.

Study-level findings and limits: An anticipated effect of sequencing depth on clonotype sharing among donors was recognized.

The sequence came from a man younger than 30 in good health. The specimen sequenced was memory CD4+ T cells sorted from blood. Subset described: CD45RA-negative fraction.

The CDR3: CASSLQRGNEQYF. The CDR3 bases are TGTGCCAGCAGCTTACAGCGGGGAAACGAGCAGTACTTC. The J gene is TRBJ2-7, the V gene TRBV7-3, with 7 bases identical to TRBD2. Losses at the gene ends were 2 bases for V and 5 bases for J; bases not matched to a gene: 3. The CDR3 covers 13 residues. Germline assignment: CDR1 SGHTA and CDR2 FQGTGA.